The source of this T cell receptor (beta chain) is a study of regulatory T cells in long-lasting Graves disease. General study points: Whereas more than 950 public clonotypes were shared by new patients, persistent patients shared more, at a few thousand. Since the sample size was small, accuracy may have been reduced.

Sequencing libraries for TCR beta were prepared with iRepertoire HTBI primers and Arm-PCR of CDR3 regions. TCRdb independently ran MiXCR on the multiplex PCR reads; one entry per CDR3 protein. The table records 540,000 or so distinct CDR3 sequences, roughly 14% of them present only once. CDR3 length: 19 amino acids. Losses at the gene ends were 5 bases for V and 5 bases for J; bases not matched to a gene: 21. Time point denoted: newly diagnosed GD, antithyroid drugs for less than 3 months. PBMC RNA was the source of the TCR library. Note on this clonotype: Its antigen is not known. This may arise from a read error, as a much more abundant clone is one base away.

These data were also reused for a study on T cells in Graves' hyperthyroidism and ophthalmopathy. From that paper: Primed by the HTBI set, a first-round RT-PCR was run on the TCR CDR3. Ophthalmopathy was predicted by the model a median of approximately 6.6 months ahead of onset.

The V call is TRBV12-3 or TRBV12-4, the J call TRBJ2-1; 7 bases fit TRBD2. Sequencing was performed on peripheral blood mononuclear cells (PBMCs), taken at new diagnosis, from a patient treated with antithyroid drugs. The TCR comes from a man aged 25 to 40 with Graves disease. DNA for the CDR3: TGTGCCAGCAGTCGCTCCGCCCTAGCAATCAGGGAGGGACACAATGAGCAGTTCTTC. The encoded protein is CASSRSALAIREGHNEQFF.